These 4 T cell receptor beta chains were sequenced from one sample in a study of blood T cell repertoires in COVID-19. Produced via immunoSEQ multiplex PCR; TCRdb's table is partial and in-frame only. The sample lists around 170,000 clones; 80% to 85% were seen once. Input material: peripheral blood. The receptors shown here come from a woman in her thirties or forties with acute or convalescent COVID-19.

The J gene is TRBJ2-7, the V gene TRBV7-3; no clear D gene. V lost 1 base to trimming and J lost 5 bases, with 9 bases between them. Germline V lookup: CDR1 SGHTA, CDR2 FQGTGA. The CDR3 spans 13 residues. In nucleotides, the CDR3 is TGTGCCAGCAGCTTAAAAAGGAGCGACGAGCAGTACTTC. It specifies CASSLKRSDEQYF.

The V gene is TRBV11-3, the J gene TRBJ2-1; 8 nucleotides align to TRBD1. Per the germline V gene, CDR1 is SGHNT and CDR2 is YENEEA. With V trimmed by 3 bases and J by 6 bases, 7 bases remained unmatched. CDR3 size: 15 residues. The CDR3 protein is CASSLQGAMGNEQFF. As DNA, the CDR3 is TGTGCCAGCAGCTTGCAGGGGGCGATGGGCAATGAGCAGTTCTTC.

The genes are TRBV7-3 and TRBJ2-7; tentatively, D is TRBD2 (5 bases). Germline CDR1 and CDR2: SGHTA and FQGTGA. Trimming took 5 bases from V and 5 from J, leaving 19 bases between them. The CDR3 spans 15 residues. DNA for the CDR3: TGTGCCAGCAGCGCAACTAGGGCTTCCCCGGACGAGCAGTACTTC. It is translated as CASSATRASPDEQYF.

This clone turned up a few times. The rearrangement joins TRBV19 to TRBJ1-1; TRBD1 aligns across 7 bases. The CDR3 runs to 17 residues. The trim removed 3 bases at V and 2 bases at J, leaving 12 bases unmatched. Germline V CDR1 and CDR2: LNHDA, SQIVND (reference sequence). The CDR3 is CASSIGGRGFFNTEAFF. CDR3 nucleotides: TGTGCCAGTAGTATCGGAGGCAGGGGGTTCTTTAACACTGAAGCTTTCTTT.